A single sample gave rise to the 22 T cell receptor beta chains below, sequenced in a study of shared clonotypes between healthy human individuals. Clones were sequenced by immunoSEQ multiplex PCR, and TCRdb holds only the in-frame ones, with some missing. This sample yields hundreds of thousands of clones, of which over 60% are seen a single time; around 13% belongs to the top ten. The sample comprised PBMCs. Every receptor here comes from a woman aged 35 to 49 in good health. Some clones in this sample may be carry-over from other donors' samples.

This clone was seen once. A far larger clone lies a single base away; this is likely a read error. V is TRBV9 and J is TRBJ1-2; D unresolved. V lost 0 bases and J lost 7, with 19 bases in between. The CDR3 length is 16 residues. Germline loops: CDR1 SGDLS, CDR2 YYNGEE. The CDR3 sequence: CASSVDSTGGDCGYTF. Written as DNA, the CDR3 is TGTGCCAGCAGCGTAGACAGCACCGGTGGCGACTGTGGCTACACCTTC.

About this clone itself: Just one base apart from a much larger clone, this may be a read error. The chain combines TRBV5-4 with TRBJ2-3, with D uncertain. The DNA end favors TRBJ1-5, so the J call may be wrong. This CDR3 is 15 amino acids long. CDR1 and CDR2 (germline): SGHNT, YYREEE (reference sequence). The CDR3 reads CASSLLAGITDTQHF. In nucleotides, the CDR3 is TGTGCCAGCAGCTTACTAGCGGGAATCACAGATACGCAGCATTTT.

This clone has more than one count but fewer than ten. CDR3 DNA sequence: TGTGCCAGCAGCCCCTCTAGAAGCTCCAATACGCAGTATTTT. This sequence encodes CASSPSRSSNTQYF. The chain employs TRBV9 and TRBJ2-3; D gene ambiguous. The ends were cut back, 4 bases at V and 7 bases at J, with 16 bases in the middle. This CDR3 has 14 residues. CDR1 is SGDLS, CDR2 YYNGEE, per germline.

This chain uses TRBV27 with TRBJ2-2; D possibly corresponds to TRBD2 (5 bases). There are 14 residues in the CDR3. Germline V CDR1 and CDR2: MNHEY, SMNVEV (reference sequence). Trimming pared 3 bases from V and 4 bases from J, leaving 9 bases between. Written as DNA, the CDR3 is TGTGCCAGCAGTTTCCAAGCGGCCACCGGGGAGCTGTTTTTT. Residues: CASSFQAATGELFF.

The chain links TRBV5-1 to TRBJ2-7; unclear D gene. CDR3 length: 14 amino acids. The V gene's germline CDR1 is SGHRS and CDR2 YFSETQ. V shed 8 bases and J shed 0 bases, with 15 bases lying between them. CDR3 region: CASMVSATSYEQYF. The CDR3 nucleotides read TGCGCCAGTATGGTGTCGGCTACCTCCTACGAGCAGTACTTC.

This clone was seen only a few times. This may stem from a read error, because a much larger clone lies one nucleotide away. The rearrangement joins TRBV18 to TRBJ2-2; 8 bases align to TRBD1. Germline CDR1 and CDR2: KGHSH and LQKENI. This CDR3 region has 16 residues. The CDR3, as DNA: TGTGCCAGCTCACCGCAGGGGGCTCGGGACACCGGGGAGCTGTCTTTT. As protein: CASSPQGARDTGELSF.

V gene TRBV7-2 combines with J gene TRBJ1-1; D possibly corresponds to TRBD1 (6 bases). CDR1 and CDR2 from the germline V gene are SGHTA and FQGNSA. The CDR3 extends over 15 amino acids. V was cut by 0 bases and J by 3 bases, with 11 bases left in between. This CDR3 is CASSLATGRHTEAFF. CDR3 nucleotides: TGTGCCAGCAGCTTAGCCACAGGGCGGCACACTGAAGCTTTCTTT.

With respect to this clone: With a far larger clone one base away, a read error is the likely cause. Other DNA sequences from this sample encode an identical CDR3 as well. V is TRBV7-2 and J is TRBJ2-2; D remains unclear. The germline V gene has CDR1 SGHTA and CDR2 FQGNSA. CDR3 length equals 13 residues. V lost 3 bases, J lost 7 bases, and 9 bases lay in between. CDR3 residues: CASSLGSNGELFF. As DNA, the CDR3 is TGTGCCAGCAGCTTGGGGTCAAACGGGGAGCTGTTTTTT.

This chain connects TRBV10-3 to TRBJ2-7; D is uncertain. Germline lookup yields CDR1 ENHRY and CDR2 SYGVKD. The CDR3 is 13 amino acids. V lost 6 bases, J lost 3 bases, and 12 bases lay in between. CDR3 bases: TGTGCCATCAGCCGGCCGGGTTTCTACGAGCAGTACTTC. Encoded protein: CAISRPGFYEQYF.

This rearrangement joins TRBV7-9 to TRBJ2-1; TRBD2 agrees at 7 bases. Trimming cost V 0 bases and J 10 bases; bases outside gene matches: 3. CDR1 and CDR2 (germline): SEHNR, FQNEAQ (reference sequence). CDR3 length equals 13 residues. The CDR3: CASSLALRGEQFF. The CDR3 DNA follows: TGTGCCAGCAGCTTAGCGCTGCGGGGGGAGCAGTTCTTC.

The chain employs TRBV21-1 and TRBJ1-4; no DNA check was done on the table's D call, TRBD1. TRBV21-1 is given as a pseudogene. This CDR3 is built from 17 residues. Written as DNA, the CDR3 is TGTGCCAGCAGCGCTTCCCCCGGGACAGACTTTAATGAAAAACTGTTTTTT. This gives the protein CASSASPGTDFNEKLFF.

This chain links TRBV6-5 with TRBJ2-3; D not resolved. This CDR3 is 16 amino acids long. CDR1 is MNHEY, CDR2 SVGAGI, per germline. Trimming removed 2 bases from V and 4 bases from J, with 16 bases in between. CDR3 coding DNA: TGTGCCAGCAGTTACACCGGTTCCACGGTTGCAGATACGCAGTATTTT. Translating it yields CASSYTGSTVADTQYF.

The chain has TRBV5-1 and TRBJ2-2; perhaps TRBD1 as D (6 bases). Germline assignment: CDR1 SGHRS and CDR2 YFSETQ. V shed 4 bases and J shed 1 base, with 8 bases lying between them. This CDR3 has 14 amino acids. In DNA, the CDR3 is TGCGCCAGCAGCATGGACAGGAACACCGGGGAGCTGTTTTTT. Protein: CASSMDRNTGELFF.

The V and J genes are TRBV23-1 and TRBJ2-7, with no clear D. TRBV23-1 is sorted into the ORF group, with uncertain function. V was pared by 10 bases and J by 0 bases, with 10 bases between. The CDR3 contains 12 residues. The CDR3 sequence is CATTTNSYEQYF. DNA for the CDR3: TGCGCCACCACCACGAACTCCTACGAGCAGTACTTC.

The chain employs TRBV30 and TRBJ1-2; D is perhaps TRBD1 (6 bases). CDR3 length equals 15 residues. From germline, CDR1 is GTSNPN and CDR2 SVGIG (reference sequence). The V gene lost 2 bases and the J gene lost 4 bases, with 17 bases spanning the gap. The DNA of the CDR3 is TGTGCCTGGAGTCCCGGATACAGGGATCGCTATGGCTACACCTTC. Protein product: CAWSPGYRDRYGYTF.

In its sample, this clone was seen a few times. The gene calls are TRBV7-8 and TRBJ2-5, with 9 positions matching TRBD1. The J call could be wrong; TRBJ2-7 is a better fit for the DNA end. The CDR3 runs 15 residues. Looked up from germline, CDR1 is SGHVS and CDR2 is FQNEAQ. CDR3 nucleotides: TGTGCCAGCAGGGCCGGGACAGGGACTACCTACGAGCAGTACTTC. Protein sequence: CASRAGTGTTYEQYF.

On this clone: One end of the junction fails to match germline, which may point to a read error. This chain's CDR3 is CAGSTVSGGETQYF. CDR3 nucleotide sequence: TGTGCCGGCAGCACCGTTAGCGGGGGAGAGACCCAGTACTTC. The V and J genes are TRBV7-9 and TRBJ2-5; the match to TRBD2 covers 9 bases. CDR1 SEHNR and CDR2 FQNEAQ come from the germline V gene (reference sequence). The CDR3 covers 14 residues.

This sequence joins TRBV25-1 and TRBJ2-5, with D uncertain. V was trimmed by 1 base and J by 11 bases, leaving 20 bases between them. The germline V gene encodes CDR1 MGHDK and CDR2 SYGVNS. CDR3 length equals 15 residues. In nucleotides, the CDR3 is TGTGCCAGCAGTGAATCCCTCCTCCTATCCCCCGGGCAGTACTTC. Residues: CASSESLLLSPGQYF.

V gene TRBV27 combines with J gene TRBJ1-5; TRBD1 is a possible D gene (6 bases). The V and J ends lost 5 bases and 1 base respectively, with 18 bases between them. The CDR3 totals 17 residues. The V gene's germline CDR1 is MNHEY and CDR2 SMNVEV (reference sequence). The chain's CDR3 is CASSPEQGSLSNQPQHF. DNA for the CDR3: TGTGCCAGCAGTCCAGAACAGGGTAGTCTGAGCAATCAGCCCCAGCATTTT.

This rearrangement joins TRBV7-6 to TRBJ2-1; either TRBD1 or TRBD2 may fit D (5 bases each). The V end was cut by 4 bases, the J end by 4 bases, with 17 bases between. The CDR3 runs 16 residues. Germline V gene lookup returns CDR1 SGHVS and CDR2 FNYEAQ. CDR3 sequence: CASSSHEGLAYNEQFF. CDR3 DNA sequence: TGTGCCAGCAGCTCTCACGAGGGGCTAGCTTACAATGAGCAGTTCTTC. The full variable domain, its missing parts supplied by reference TRBV7-6 and TRBJ2-1, is GAGVSQSPRYKVTKRGQDVALRCDPISGHVSLYWYRQALGQGPEFLTYFNYEAQQDKSGLPNDRFSAERPEGSISTLTIQRTEQRDSAMYRCASSSHEGLAYNEQFFGPGTRLTVL.

The rearrangement joins TRBV10-3 to TRBJ2-5; 12 positions match TRBD2. The length of the CDR3 is 15 residues. The V gene's germline CDR1 is ENHRY and CDR2 SYGVKD. V lost 0 bases, J lost 4 bases, and 0 bases stayed unmatched. CDR3 loop: CAISESGLAGETQYF. For the CDR3, the DNA is TGTGCCATCAGTGAGTCGGGACTAGCGGGAGAGACCCAGTACTTC.

The rearrangement joins TRBV4-1 to TRBJ2-3; 7 bases are a match to TRBD2. The V gene end was trimmed by 2 bases and the J gene end by 0 bases; junction bases not matched to a gene: 8. This CDR3 comprises 17 residues. The germline CDR1 and CDR2 sequences are MGHRA and YSYEKL. CDR3 nucleotides: TGCGCCAGCAGCCAACCAAAGCGGGGAACTAGCACAGATACGCAGTATTTT. As protein: CASSQPKRGTSTDTQYF.